The 13 T cell receptor beta chains below come from one sample, sequenced in a study of STAT5B mutations in CD4+ large granular lymphocyte leukemia. Profiled with immunoSEQ multiplex PCR; TCRdb holds only in-frame clones, not every one. The sample has around 35,000 clones; 70% to 90% are singletons. Sequencing was performed on CD4+ T cells from blood buffy coats. The receptors were sampled from a human donor in good health.

V usage is TRBV5-1 and J usage is TRBJ2-5, with D unresolved. The CDR3 totals 15 residues. With 0 bases removed from V and 5 bases from J, the gap between germline ends came to 14 bases. The germline CDR1 and CDR2 sequences are SGHRS and YFSETQ. The CDR3 nucleotides are TGCGCCAGCAGCTTGGGGTCTTCATTCGGGGAGACCCAGTACTTC. Translating gives CASSLGSSFGETQYF.

V and J are TRBV4-2 and TRBJ1-1, with D unresolved. The CDR3 spans 13 residues. V was cut by 0 bases and J by 11 bases, with 13 bases left in between. Per germline, CDR1 LGHNA and CDR2 YNFKEQ. The DNA of the CDR3 is TGTGCCAGCAGCCAAGAAAAGGACCGCGGCGCTTTCTTT. Encoded protein: CASSQEKDRGAFF.

This chain connects TRBV2 to TRBJ1-2, with a tentative D call TRBD1 (6 bases). Trimming took off 3 bases at V and 8 bases at J, with 13 bases between the two ends. The germline V gene encodes CDR1 SNHLY and CDR2 FYNNEI. The CDR3 has 13 residues. The chain's CDR3 is CASSDGGAVGYTF. DNA for the CDR3: TGTGCCAGCAGTGATGGGGGCGCGGTGGGCTACACCTTC.

On this clone itself: One end of the junction varies from germline; a read error may be responsible. The chain couples TRBV7-8 to TRBJ1-3; maybe TRBD1 (5 bases). Germline V gene lookup returns CDR1 SGHVS and CDR2 FQNEAQ. This CDR3 is 16 amino acids long. This CDR3 reads CAGSLGARNTGNTIYF. The CDR3 region has the DNA TGTGCCGGCAGCTTAGGGGCCAGGAATACAGGAAACACCATATATTTT. Looking up the rest from reference TRBV7-8 and TRBJ1-3 gives the full variable domain: GAGVSQSPRYKVAKRGQDVALRCDPISGHVSLFWYQQALGQGPEFLTYFQNEAQLDKSGLPSDRFFAERPEGSVSTLKIQRTQQEDSAVYLCAGSLGARNTGNTIYFGEGSWLTVV.

This chain uses TRBV7-2 with TRBJ2-1; perhaps D is TRBD1 or TRBD2 (6 bases each). From germline, CDR1 is SGHTA and CDR2 FQGNSA. V lost 7 bases to trimming and J lost 8 bases, with 18 bases between them. This CDR3 has 14 residues. CDR3 protein: CASTKSEGGDEQFF. CDR3 DNA sequence: TGTGCCAGCACCAAAAGTGAGGGGGGAGATGAGCAGTTCTTC.

This sequence joins TRBV18 and TRBJ1-1; no definite D call. The CDR3 consists of 16 residues. CDR1 is KGHSH, CDR2 LQKENI, per germline. Trimming removed 3 bases at V and 4 bases at J, with 18 bases between. For the CDR3, the DNA is TGTGCCAGCTCACCCCAAACGGCAGCCTGGAGCACTGAAGCTTTCTTT. Translated: CASSPQTAAWSTEAFF. Full variable domain (missing parts from reference TRBV18 and TRBJ1-1): NAGVMQNPRHLVRRRGQEARLRCSPMKGHSHVYWYRQLPEEGLKFMVYLQKENIIDESGMPKERFSAEFPKEGPSILRIQQVVRGDSAAYFCASSPQTAAWSTEAFFGQGTRLTVV.

This clone has a single count. This chain connects TRBV13 to TRBJ1-1, with D possibly matching TRBD1 (5 bases). Trimming took off 0 bases at V and 7 bases at J, with 9 bases between the two ends. Germline V gene lookup returns CDR1 PRHDT and CDR2 FYEKMQ (reference sequence). The CDR3 extends over 13 amino acids. The CDR3 nucleotides are TGTGCCAGCAGCTTAGGCCTGGGACTTGAAGCTTTCTTT. This encodes CASSLGLGLEAFF.

This chain uses TRBV27 with TRBJ1-5; D is ambiguous. CDR1 and CDR2 (germline): MNHEY, SMNVEV (reference sequence). CDR3 length equals 15 residues. V lost 1 base to trimming and J lost 2 bases, with 9 bases between them. This chain's CDR3 is CASSLFGEGNQPQHF. The CDR3 DNA sequence: TGTGCCAGCAGTTTATTTGGAGAGGGCAATCAGCCCCAGCATTTT.

The chain uses TRBV5-4 and TRBJ2-3; D gene unclear. The CDR3 loop spans 13 amino acids. V was pared by 2 bases and J by 0 bases, with 4 bases between. The germline CDR1 and CDR2 sequences are SGHNT and YYREEE (reference sequence). The CDR3 region is CASSFSSTDTQYF. Written as DNA, the CDR3 is TGTGCCAGCAGCTTTTCTAGCACAGATACGCAGTATTTT.

The chain combines TRBV5-1 with TRBJ1-3, with 8 bases fitting TRBD1. Losses at the gene ends were 4 bases for V and 3 bases for J; bases not matched to a gene: 6. Germline V gives CDR1 SGHRS, CDR2 YFSETQ. This CDR3 has 15 amino acids. CDR3 residues: CASSPDRAGGNTIYF. CDR3 sequence (DNA): TGCGCCAGCAGCCCGGACAGGGCTGGTGGAAACACCATATATTTT.

This chain links TRBV25-1 with TRBJ2-2; D is possibly TRBD1 (5 bases). The V end lost 4 bases, the J end lost 4 bases, and 7 bases lay between the germline ends. CDR1 is MGHDK, CDR2 SYGVNS, per germline. CDR3 length: 13 amino acids. CDR3 DNA: TGTGCCAGCAGTGGTACAGGCACCGGGGAGCTGTTTTTT. Encoded protein: CASSGTGTGELFF. The whole variable domain, filled in from reference TRBV25-1 and TRBJ2-2, reads EADIYQTPRYLVIGTGKKITLECSQTMGHDKMYWYQQDPGMELHLIHYSYGVNSTEKGDLSSESTVSRIRTEHFPLTLESARPSHTSQYLCASSGTGTGELFFGEGSRLTVL.

The genes are TRBV28 and TRBJ1-3; D is uncertain. CDR1 is MDHEN and CDR2 is SYDVKM in the germline V gene. The CDR3 covers 15 residues. Trimming removed 7 bases from V and 0 bases from J, with 13 bases in between. The CDR3 region has the DNA TGTGCCAGCACGGGTGCCGGGAACTCTGGAAACACCATATATTTT. This translates into CASTGAGNSGNTIYF.

V is TRBV18 and J is TRBJ2-7, with TRBD2 matching over 8 bases. CDR1 KGHSH and CDR2 LQKENI come from the germline V gene. This CDR3 has 14 residues. V shed 4 bases and J 5 bases; nucleotides not matched to a gene: 7. The CDR3 coding sequence is TGTGCCAGCTCACAAGCGGGAGAGGAGGACGAGCAGTACTTC. The encoded protein is CASSQAGEEDEQYF.